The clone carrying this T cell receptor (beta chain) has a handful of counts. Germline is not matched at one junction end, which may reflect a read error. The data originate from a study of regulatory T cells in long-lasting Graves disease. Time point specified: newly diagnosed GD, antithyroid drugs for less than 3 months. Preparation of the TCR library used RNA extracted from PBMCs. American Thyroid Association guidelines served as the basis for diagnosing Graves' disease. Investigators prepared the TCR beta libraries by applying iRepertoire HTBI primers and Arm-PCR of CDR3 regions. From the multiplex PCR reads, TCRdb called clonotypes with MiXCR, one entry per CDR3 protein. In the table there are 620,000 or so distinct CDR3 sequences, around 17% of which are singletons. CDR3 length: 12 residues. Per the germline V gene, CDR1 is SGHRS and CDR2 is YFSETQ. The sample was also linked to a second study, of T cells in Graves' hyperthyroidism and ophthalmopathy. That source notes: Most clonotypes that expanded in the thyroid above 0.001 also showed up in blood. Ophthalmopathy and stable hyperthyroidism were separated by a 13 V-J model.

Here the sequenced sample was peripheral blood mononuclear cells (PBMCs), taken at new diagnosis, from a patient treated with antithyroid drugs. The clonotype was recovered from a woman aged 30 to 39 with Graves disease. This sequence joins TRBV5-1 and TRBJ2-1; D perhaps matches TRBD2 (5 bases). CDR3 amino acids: CASSLALVEQFF. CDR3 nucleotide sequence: TGTGCCAGCAGCTTGGCACTAGTCGAGCAGTTCTTC.